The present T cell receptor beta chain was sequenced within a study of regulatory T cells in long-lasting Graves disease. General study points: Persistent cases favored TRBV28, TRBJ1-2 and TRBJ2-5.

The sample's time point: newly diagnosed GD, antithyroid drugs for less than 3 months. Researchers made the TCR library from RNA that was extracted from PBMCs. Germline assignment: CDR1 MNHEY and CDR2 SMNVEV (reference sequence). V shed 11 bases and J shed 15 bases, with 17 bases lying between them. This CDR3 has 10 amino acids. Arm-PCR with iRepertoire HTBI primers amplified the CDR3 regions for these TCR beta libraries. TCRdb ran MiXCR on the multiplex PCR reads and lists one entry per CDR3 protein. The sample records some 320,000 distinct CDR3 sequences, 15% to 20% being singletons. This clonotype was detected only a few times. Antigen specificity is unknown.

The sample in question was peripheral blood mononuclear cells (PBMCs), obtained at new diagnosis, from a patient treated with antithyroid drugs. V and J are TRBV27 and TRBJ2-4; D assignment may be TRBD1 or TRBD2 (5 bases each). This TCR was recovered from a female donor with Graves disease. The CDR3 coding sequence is TGTGCCGCTATGGGGGTCCATAGGTACTTC. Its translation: CAAMGVHRYF.